The source of this T cell receptor beta chain is a study of radiation and T cells in renal cell carcinoma. CDR1 is SGHRS and CDR2 is YFSETQ in the germline V gene. This CDR3 has 16 amino acids. The V gene end was trimmed by 4 bases and the J gene end by 6 bases; junction bases not matched to a gene: 16. Time point denoted: blood 2 weeks post-SBRT. Treatment here: 15 Gy SBRT to primary tumor, nephrectomy 4 weeks later. The data were produced by immunoSEQ multiplex PCR, yet TCRdb's version contains in-frame clones alone and is incomplete. The sample includes 150,000 to 190,000 clones, roughly 87% seen only once; the top ten take roughly 13%.

The rearrangement links TRBV5-1 to TRBJ2-7, with 7 bases lining up with TRBD1. The sequencing used blood, collected from a patient whose treatment included radiotherapy and nephrectomy. This clonotype was obtained from a woman between 45 and 65 years old with renal cell carcinoma. The CDR3 region has the DNA TGCGCCAGCAGCGTCCTGGGACAGCAAAGAGCCACCGAGCAGTACTTC. Translated: CASSVLGQQRATEQYF.